A selection of T cell receptor beta chains follows, all from one sample in a study of blood T cells in healthy people across ages. TCRdb re-called the 5' RACE reads through MiXCR, storing one row per CDR3 protein. The sample shows roughly 550,000 distinct CDR3 sequences, about 24% of them seen only once. These data also featured in a second study, about T cells of mothers and their children.

Sequenced sample: blood. These receptors all stem from a boy aged 5-17 years in good health. CDR3s include the opening cysteine and the closing phenylalanine or tryptophan. A D gene is named only where the DNA matches it firmly. Expanded clones are given a class, and other clones once, few, many or no size at all.

TRBV27	few	TRBJ2-2	TRBD2	TGTGCCAGCAGTCCATCGACTAGCGGGACGAACACCGGGGAGCTGTTTTTT	CASSPSTSGTNTGELFF
TRBV12-3/TRBV12-4	few	TRBJ1-2	NA	TGTGCCAGCAGTCCACGGGGGGGCTGGGGCTACACCTTC	CASSPRGGWGYTF
TRBV5-1	many	TRBJ2-7	TRBD1	TGCGCCAGCAGCCCCGGACAGGGAAGCTCCTACGAGCAGTACTTC	CASSPGQGSSYEQYF
TRBV11-2	NA	TRBJ2-3	NA	TGTGCCAGCAGCTTATTAGCGGCCGCCCCAGATACGCAGTATTTT	CASSLLAAAPDTQYF
TRBV28	NA	TRBJ2-3	NA	TGTGCCACCATCCCCCGGGGACGCACAGATACGCAGTATTTT	CATIPRGRTDTQYF
TRBV10-3	NA	TRBJ2-3	TRBD2	TGTGCCATCAGTTGGACTAGCGGGGGGGCTCTCGCAGATACGCAGTATTTT	CAISWTSGGALADTQYF
TRBV15	few	TRBJ2-6	NA	TGTGCCACCAGCAGCCCCAACAGAGCCTCTGGGGCCAACGTCCTGACTTTC	CATSSPNRASGANVLTF
TRBV29-1	NA	TRBJ2-5	TRBD2	TGCAGCGTTGATCTGGGACTAACGGGACCCAAGTTCTTC	CSVDLGLTGPKFF
TRBV20-1	NA	TRBJ2-7	NA	TGCAGTGCCAGGACAGCGTTCTACGAGCAGTACTTC	CSARTAFYEQYF
TRBV28	NA	TRBJ1-6	TRBD1	TGTGCCAGCACCCCGAGCAGGGGGATCTATTCACCCCTCCACTTT	CASTPSRGIYSPLHF
TRBV4-2	NA	TRBJ2-7	NA	TGTGCCAGCAGCCAAGTTGGGCCGCAGTCCACCTACGAGCAGTACTTC	CASSQVGPQSTYEQYF
TRBV21-1	NA	TRBJ2-5	NA	TGTGCCAGCACCGGCGAGACACAAGAGACCCAGTACTTC	CASTGETQETQYF
TRBV5-5	many	TRBJ1-1	NA	TGTGCCAGCAGCGGCCCGAACACTGAAGCTTTCTTT	CASSGPNTEAFF
TRBV24-1	few	TRBJ2-7	NA	TGTGCCACCAGTGCAAATGACTGGTCCTACGAGCAGTACTTC	CATSANDWSYEQYF
TRBV6-5	few	TRBJ1-2	NA	TGTGCCAGCAGTTACCGGGACAACTCTTGGGGCTACACCTTC	CASSYRDNSWGYTF
TRBV6-5	few	TRBJ2-7	NA	TGTGCCAGCAGTTACACAGTGGGCTACGAGCAGTACTTC	CASSYTVGYEQYF
TRBV27	few	TRBJ2-1	TRBD1	TGTGCCAGCAGCTTGCCCGGACAGGGTAGGAATGAGCAGTTCTTC	CASSLPGQGRNEQFF
TRBV28	NA	TRBJ2-3	TRBD2	TGTGCCAGCAGCGAGCGGGGGAGAAGCACAGATACGCAGTATTTT	CASSERGRSTDTQYF
TRBV6-1	few	TRBJ2-7	NA	TGTGCCAGCAGTGAATTCGCCTCTGGGGAGCAGTACTTC	CASSEFASGEQYF
TRBV20-1	NA	TRBJ2-1	NA	TGCAGTGCCCTAGAGATGGTTGAGCAGTTCTTC	CSALEMVEQFF
TRBV13	NA	TRBJ2-7	NA	TGTGCCAGCAGCTTGAACGGCGGAATTACCTACGAGCAGTACTTC	CASSLNGGITYEQYF
TRBV27	few	TRBJ2-1	NA	TGTGCCAGCAGCCGGACTATAGGCTCCTACAATGAGCAGTTCTTC	CASSRTIGSYNEQFF